A selection of T cell receptor beta chains follows, all from one sample in a study of blood T cell repertoires in COVID-19. This table comes from immunoSEQ multiplex PCR, and its TCRdb copy is limited to in-frame clones, with some not included. The repertoire includes hundreds of thousands of clones, just over 85% of them detected once, and roughly 1.4% sits in the top ten. Material: peripheral blood. These receptor sequences come from a woman aged 25 to 39 with active or convalescent COVID-19. The CDR3 runs from the conserved cysteine through the conserved F or W. A D gene is named only where the DNA matches it firmly. Rows give clone size only sometimes, using once, few, many, or a class for an expanded clone.

v_call	j_call	clone_size	d_call	cdr3_aa	cdr3_nt
TRBV11-2	TRBJ2-6	.	TRBD1	CASSPSGGQSSGANVLTF	TGTGCCAGCAGCCCGTCTGGGGGACAGAGCTCTGGGGCCAACGTCCTGACTTTC
TRBV18	TRBJ1-4	few	.	CASSPDINEKLFF	TGTGCCAGCTCACCGGACATTAATGAAAAACTGTTTTTT
TRBV10-1	TRBJ1-2	.	TRBD1	CASSTDRDHGYTF	TGCGCCAGCAGTACCGACAGGGACCATGGCTACACCTTC
TRBV6-1	TRBJ1-3	few	.	CASSESRNTIYF	TGTGCCAGCAGTGAATCTAGAAACACCATATATTTT
TRBV12-3/TRBV12-4	TRBJ1-5	.	.	CASSFRGNQPQHF	TGTGCCAGCAGTTTCCGAGGCAATCAGCCCCAGCATTTT
TRBV18	TRBJ1-2	.	.	CASSPYDSSREYGYTF	TGTGCCAGCTCACCATACGACTCATCGAGGGAGTATGGCTACACCTTC
TRBV15	TRBJ1-5	once	.	CATTQYSNQPQHF	TGTGCCACCACCCAGTATAGCAATCAGCCCCAGCATTTT
TRBV25-1	TRBJ2-3	.	TRBD2	CASSESQAGEVTDTQYF	TGTGCCAGCAGTGAATCACAAGCGGGAGAGGTCACAGATACGCAGTATTTT
TRBV7-9	TRBJ2-4	.	TRBD2	CASSPPSGRADRDIQYF	TGTGCCAGCAGCCCTCCTAGCGGGAGGGCCGATAGAGACATTCAGTACTTC
TRBV5-1	TRBJ1-2	few	TRBD1	CASSLLGPGTGYGYTF	TGCGCCAGCAGCTTATTGGGCCCCGGGACAGGGTACGGCTACACCTTC
TRBV9	TRBJ2-2	few	TRBD2	CASSVAASGGAWTGELFF	TGTGCCAGCAGCGTAGCGGCTAGCGGGGGGGCCTGGACCGGGGAGCTGTTTTTT
TRBV19	TRBJ2-3	.	TRBD2	CASSGTSGTDTQYF	TGTGCCAGTAGCGGGACTAGCGGCACAGATACGCAGTATTTT
TRBV6-1	TRBJ1-2	few	.	CASSEVRAYGYTF	TGTGCCAGCAGTGAAGTCCGAGCCTATGGCTACACCTTC
TRBV6-2/TRBV6-3	TRBJ2-1	.	TRBD2	CASSPGLARYNEQFF	TGTGCCAGCAGTCCGGGACTAGCGAGATACAATGAGCAGTTCTTC
TRBV10-3	TRBJ2-5	.	TRBD1	CAISDRGETQYF	TGTGCCATCAGCGACAGGGGAGAGACCCAGTACTTC
TRBV7-9	TRBJ1-1	.	TRBD1	CASSLARDRGAFF	TGTGCCAGCAGCTTAGCCCGGGACAGGGGAGCTTTCTTT
TRBV29-1	TRBJ1-1	.	.	CSVDLANTEAFF	TGCAGCGTTGATCTGGCGAACACTGAAGCTTTCTTT
TRBV6-5	TRBJ1-5	once	TRBD1	CASSPRDRTNQPQHF	TGTGCCAGCAGCCCCCGGGACAGGACAAATCAGCCCCAGCATTTT
TRBV14	TRBJ1-2	.	TRBD1	CASSATGGRRGYTF	TGTGCCAGCAGCGCCACAGGGGGTCGGCGTGGCTACACCTTC
TRBV6-5	TRBJ1-5	few	.	CASSYSYSLHQPQHF	TGTGCCAGCAGTTACTCGTACAGTCTACATCAGCCCCAGCATTTT
TRBV7-9	TRBJ2-7	.	TRBD2	CASSSSSSGDEQYF	TGTGCCAGCAGCTCCAGCTCTAGCGGGGACGAGCAGTACTTC
TRBV6-5	TRBJ1-1	once	TRBD1	CATTRGLNTEAFF	TGTGCCACCACCAGGGGGTTGAACACTGAAGCTTTCTTT
TRBV3-1/TRBV3-2	TRBJ1-2	.	TRBD1	CASSRWTGLTF	TGTGCCAGCAGCAGATGGACAGGTCTCACCTTC
TRBV19	TRBJ2-3	.	TRBD2	CASSITAGVGTDTQYF	TGTGCCAGTAGTATAACCGCGGGGGTGGGCACAGATACGCAGTATTTT